The rows below give T cell receptor beta chains drawn from one sample of a study of blood T cells in healthy people across ages. A single record per CDR3 protein comes from TCRdb applying MiXCR to the 5' RACE reads. The top ten clones hold 3.6% of a sample with fewer than 800,000 distinct CDR3 sequences, roughly 20% of them seen once. The sequenced sample was blood. Receptors were obtained from a man in his 70s in good health. CDR3s include the opening cysteine and the closing phenylalanine or tryptophan. The D gene is left open where the match is weak. The size field is filled for only some rows; it gives once, few, many or a size class.

D: NA
V: TRBV7-2
J: TRBJ2-1
size: few
CDR3: CASSLALRSHNEQFF
DNA: TGTGCCAGCAGCTTAGCGCTCCGCAGTCACAATGAGCAGTTCTTC

D: TRBD2
V: TRBV27
J: TRBJ2-7
size: few
CDR3: CASSWTGGRPEEQYF
DNA: TGTGCCAGCAGTTGGACTGGCGGGAGGCCCGAAGAGCAGTACTTC

D: NA
V: TRBV7-2
J: TRBJ1-4
size: NA
CDR3: CASSPPQGPNEKLFF
DNA: TGTGCCAGCAGCCCTCCCCAGGGACCCAATGAAAAACTGTTTTTT

D: NA
V: TRBV6-1
J: TRBJ1-5
size: NA
CDR3: CASSADRRGYQPQHF
DNA: TGTGCCAGCAGCGCGGACAGAAGGGGTTATCAGCCCCAGCATTTT

D: TRBD1
V: TRBV12-3/TRBV12-4
J: TRBJ2-5
size: NA
CDR3: CASTVTGQETQYF
DNA: TGTGCCAGCACCGTGACAGGGCAAGAGACCCAGTACTTC

D: NA
V: TRBV15
J: TRBJ2-1
size: few
CDR3: CATSRGPAAYGSYNEQFF
DNA: TGTGCCACCAGCAGAGGCCCAGCGGCCTATGGCTCCTACAATGAGCAGTTCTTC

D: NA
V: TRBV5-1
J: TRBJ2-1
size: many
CDR3: CASSSADEQFF
DNA: TGCGCCAGCAGCTCCGCCGATGAGCAGTTCTTC

D: TRBD2
V: TRBV5-1
J: TRBJ2-3
size: NA
CDR3: CASSSGLADRTDTQYF
DNA: TGCGCCAGCAGCTCGGGACTAGCGGATCGCACAGATACGCAGTATTTT

D: TRBD2
V: TRBV9
J: TRBJ2-7
size: NA
CDR3: CASSVTGTSNAYEQYF
DNA: TGTGCCAGCAGCGTAACCGGGACTAGCAATGCCTACGAGCAGTACTTC

D: NA
V: TRBV27
J: TRBJ2-5
size: few
CDR3: CASSPGYQGTQYF
DNA: TGTGCCAGCAGTCCGGGTTACCAAGGGACCCAGTACTTC

D: TRBD2
V: TRBV5-6
J: TRBJ2-1
size: NA
CDR3: CASSRTSGRWGAYNEQFF
DNA: TGTGCCAGCAGCCGGACTAGCGGGAGATGGGGAGCCTACAATGAGCAGTTCTTC

D: NA
V: TRBV6-2/TRBV6-3
J: TRBJ1-6
size: NA
CDR3: CASSFRDGNSPLHF
DNA: TGTGCCAGCAGCTTCCGGGACGGAAATTCACCCCTCCACTTT

D: TRBD1
V: TRBV7-2
J: TRBJ2-7
size: few
CDR3: CASSPRGRGTYEQYF
DNA: TGTGCCAGCAGCCCCAGGGGGAGAGGAACCTACGAGCAGTACTTC

D: TRBD1
V: TRBV12-5
J: TRBJ1-4
size: few
CDR3: CASGFIPTGAGEKLFF
DNA: TGTGCTAGTGGTTTTATCCCTACAGGGGCCGGCGAAAAACTGTTTTTT

D: TRBD1
V: TRBV12-3/TRBV12-4
J: TRBJ1-5
size: NA
CDR3: CASTKDRGQRQPQHF
DNA: TGTGCCAGCACCAAGGACAGGGGGCAAAGGCAGCCCCAGCATTTT

D: NA
V: TRBV30
J: TRBJ1-1
size: NA
CDR3: CAWSGIGHNTEAFF
DNA: TGTGCCTGGAGTGGAATAGGGCACAACACTGAAGCTTTCTTT

D: NA
V: TRBV29-1
J: TRBJ2-2
size: NA
CDR3: CSVGSGNTGELFF
DNA: TGCAGCGTCGGTAGCGGGAACACCGGGGAGCTGTTTTTT

D: TRBD2
V: TRBV2
J: TRBJ2-1
size: few
CDR3: CASSETSSSYNEQFF
DNA: TGTGCCAGCAGCGAGACTAGCAGCTCCTACAATGAGCAGTTCTTC

D: NA
V: TRBV6-2/TRBV6-3
J: TRBJ2-5
size: few
CDR3: CASSSRGGAVETQYF
DNA: TGTGCCAGCAGTTCTCGTGGAGGGGCAGTGGAGACCCAGTACTTC

D: NA
V: TRBV7-9
J: TRBJ2-3
size: NA
CDR3: CASSEGIGPKSTDTQYF
DNA: TGTGCCAGCAGCGAAGGAATAGGCCCGAAAAGCACAGATACGCAGTATTTT

D: TRBD2
V: TRBV6-1
J: TRBJ2-1
size: NA
CDR3: CASRPGLADGSYNEQFF
DNA: TGTGCCAGCAGGCCGGGACTAGCGGATGGATCCTACAATGAGCAGTTCTTC

D: NA
V: TRBV6-1
J: TRBJ2-5
size: NA
CDR3: CASRAPPGETQYF
DNA: TGTGCCAGCAGGGCACCTCCGGGGGAGACCCAGTACTTC

D: TRBD2
V: TRBV7-2
J: TRBJ2-3
size: many
CDR3: CASRARLAGTDTQYF
DNA: TGTGCCAGCAGGGCGCGCCTAGCGGGAACCGATACGCAGTATTTT

D: TRBD1
V: TRBV6-6
J: TRBJ2-1
size: few
CDR3: CASSYSGQGSNEQFF
DNA: TGTGCCAGCAGTTACTCGGGACAGGGGTCCAATGAGCAGTTCTTC

D: NA
V: TRBV12-3/TRBV12-4
J: TRBJ1-2
size: few
CDR3: CASSLAGAAYGYTF
DNA: TGTGCCAGCAGTTTAGCAGGGGCCGCGTATGGCTACACCTTC

D: NA
V: TRBV27
J: TRBJ2-3
size: NA
CDR3: CASSSVTTDTQYF
DNA: TGTGCCAGCAGTAGCGTGACCACAGATACGCAGTATTTT

D: TRBD1
V: TRBV5-1
J: TRBJ2-2
size: NA
CDR3: CASSTAGTGGTGELFF
DNA: TGCGCCAGCAGCACGGCCGGGACAGGGGGCACCGGGGAGCTGTTTTTT

D: NA
V: TRBV2
J: TRBJ1-2
size: few
CDR3: CASSGRGSYGYTF
DNA: TGTGCCAGCAGTGGAAGAGGGAGCTATGGCTACACCTTC

D: TRBD1
V: TRBV12-3/TRBV12-4
J: TRBJ1-5
size: NA
CDR3: CASSYQGVGQPQHF
DNA: TGTGCCAGCAGTTATCAGGGGGTTGGTCAGCCCCAGCATTTT

D: TRBD1
V: TRBV6-6
J: TRBJ2-1
size: many
CDR3: CASSPGTGGYEQFF
DNA: TGTGCCAGCAGTCCAGGGACAGGGGGCTATGAGCAGTTCTTC

D: NA
V: TRBV20-1
J: TRBJ2-5
size: few
CDR3: CSAMGAGETQYF
DNA: TGCAGTGCTATGGGAGCTGGAGAGACCCAGTACTTC

D: NA
V: TRBV20-1
J: TRBJ1-5
size: few
CDR3: CSARDVTVHSNQPQHF
DNA: TGCAGTGCTAGAGATGTCACCGTTCATAGCAATCAGCCCCAGCATTTT

D: NA
V: TRBV28
J: TRBJ2-7
size: many
CDR3: CASSLKVTYEQYF
DNA: TGTGCCAGCAGTTTAAAGGTAACTTACGAGCAGTACTTC

D: NA
V: TRBV7-2
J: TRBJ2-1
size: many
CDR3: CASSPTRSSYNEQFF
DNA: TGTGCCAGCAGCCCTACAAGGAGCTCCTACAATGAGCAGTTCTTC

D: TRBD2
V: TRBV10-3
J: TRBJ2-5
size: NA
CDR3: CAISGLAGVGETQYF
DNA: TGTGCCATCAGTGGACTAGCGGGGGTCGGAGAGACCCAGTACTTC

D: TRBD1
V: TRBV6-6
J: TRBJ2-5
size: few
CDR3: CASGYSSGGGETQYF
DNA: TGTGCCAGCGGTTATAGTTCAGGGGGCGGGGAGACCCAGTACTTC

D: NA
V: TRBV7-9
J: TRBJ2-5
size: NA
CDR3: CASSPSGSWQETQYF
DNA: TGTGCCAGCAGCCCCAGTGGTAGCTGGCAAGAGACCCAGTACTTC

D: TRBD2
V: TRBV5-1
J: TRBJ2-7
size: NA
CDR3: CASSSGLARTYEQYF
DNA: TGCGCCAGCAGCTCAGGACTAGCGCGAACCTACGAGCAGTACTTC

D: TRBD1
V: TRBV20-1
J: TRBJ2-4
size: NA
CDR3: CSARFDRDIQYF
DNA: TGCAGTGCTAGATTCGACAGGGACATTCAGTACTTC

D: TRBD1
V: TRBV18
J: TRBJ1-4
size: few
CDR3: CASSAGQGKNEKLFF
DNA: TGCGCCAGCTCAGCCGGACAGGGGAAGAATGAAAAACTGTTTTTT